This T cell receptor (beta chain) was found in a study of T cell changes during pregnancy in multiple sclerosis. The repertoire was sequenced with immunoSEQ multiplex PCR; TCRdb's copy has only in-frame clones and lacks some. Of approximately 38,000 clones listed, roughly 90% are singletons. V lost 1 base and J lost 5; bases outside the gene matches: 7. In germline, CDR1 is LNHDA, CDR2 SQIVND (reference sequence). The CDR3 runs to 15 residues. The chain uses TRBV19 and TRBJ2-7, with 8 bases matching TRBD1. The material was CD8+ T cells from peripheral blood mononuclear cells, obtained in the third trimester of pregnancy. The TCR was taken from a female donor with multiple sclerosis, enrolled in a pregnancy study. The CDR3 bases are TGTGCCAGTAGTATAGGTACAGGGGGTAGAGACGAGCAGTACTTC. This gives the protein CASSIGTGGRDEQYF.